The text below deals with one T cell receptor (beta chain). The antigen is unknown. This entry comes from a study of prognosis after radiotherapy for stage I lung cancer. About the study: Medically, all non-small cell lung cancer patients were deemed inoperable.

Germline assignment: CDR1 SEHNR and CDR2 FQNEAQ (reference sequence). The CDR3 runs to 14 residues. V lost 6 bases, J lost 4 bases, and 15 bases lay in between. Overall study findings and caveats: Once stereotactic body radiation therapy had been given, unique TCR clone counts fell, with a median of 10,088 versus 6,861. A difference in TRBV and TRBJ gene usage was reportedly seen between patients with and without metastases. Reduced Shannon entropy following stereotactic body radiation therapy was recorded in patients who developed distant metastases.

Template was genomic DNA; TCR beta CDR3 amplified in two multiplex PCR rounds. The first round of PCR was done with primers that matched each TRBV and TRBJ gene. In TCRdb, the multiplex PCR reads were re-called with MiXCR into one record per CDR3 protein. Altogether around 15,000 distinct CDR3 sequences are present, around half being singletons, with the ten largest covering roughly 40%. The sequencing here drew on PBMCs, taken before or after stereotactic body radiation therapy (not recorded which). The receptor's source is a donor over 45 with non-small cell lung cancer. This chain joins TRBV7-9 and TRBJ2-5; no clear D gene. The CDR3 protein is CASRDGRNRETQYF. CDR3 bases: TGTGCCAGCAGAGATGGCAGGAACAGAGAGACCCAGTACTTC.